Below, one T cell receptor beta chain is given with its context. Its antigen is undetermined. This specimen belongs to a study of shared clonotypes between healthy human individuals. In the sorted-subset replicate PCRs, approximately 200 ng DNA, roughly 29,000 T cell genomes, was used. Libraries were prepared by immunoSEQ multiplex PCR; TCRdb keeps only in-frame clonotypes and omits some of them. The data contain roughly 1,000,000 clones, 75% to 80% of them singletons. CDR3 length: 13 amino acids. Germline assignment: CDR1 SEHNR and CDR2 FQNEAQ (reference sequence). V shed 2 bases and J shed 4 bases, with 8 bases lying between them. Broader study findings: Estimated richness values were generally larger in naive subsets than in memory subsets. A reduction in generation probabilities was seen for non-shared clonotypes relative to those shared by all four donors.

The sequence was obtained from a man in his late teens or twenties in good health. Some clones in this sample may be carry-over from other donors' samples. The chain links TRBV7-9 to TRBJ1-1; D not certain. The sample consisted of memory CD4+ T cells from PBMCs. The subset was: CD45RA-negative fraction. This CDR3 is CASSLLGSTEAFF. The CDR3 DNA reads as TGTGCCAGCAGCTTACTAGGGTCCACTGAAGCTTTCTTT.